The 21 T cell receptor beta chains listed next were all sequenced from one sample in a study of T cells in Graves' hyperthyroidism and ophthalmopathy. Authors of the study amplified TCR beta CDR3 regions from RNA transcripts. A set of HTBI primers served as the primers for a first-round RT-PCR of the TCR CDR3. One entry per CDR3 protein, called by TCRdb with MiXCR from the multiplex PCR reads. The table records around 800,000 distinct CDR3 sequences, around 38% of them present only once. The sequencing sample was made of blood. The receptors originated from a young man with Graves' hyperthyroidism.

This clonotype was seen more than once but under ten times. The chain joins TRBV6-6 to TRBJ2-5, with D possibly being TRBD1 or TRBD2 (6 bases each). Germline lookup yields CDR1 MNHNY and CDR2 SVGAGI (reference sequence). With 2 bases removed from V and 2 bases from J, the gap between germline ends came to 15 bases. This CDR3 spans 16 amino acids. Here the CDR3 DNA reads TGTGCCAGCAGTTACCCCTTCGGGGGCGGACAAGAGACCCAGTACTTC. It is translated as CASSYPFGGGQETQYF.

This clonotype was counted at least ten times. The rearrangement joins TRBV15 to TRBJ2-7; TRBD2 agrees at 7 bases. The CDR3 is 13 amino acids. With V trimmed by 6 bases and J by 7 bases, 9 bases remained unmatched. Per the germline V gene, CDR1 is LNHNV and CDR2 is YYDKDF (reference sequence). The CDR3 DNA sequence: TGTGCCACCAGGGGAAGGACGGGAGGTGAGCAGTACTTC. This translates into CATRGRTGGEQYF.

The genes are TRBV28 and TRBJ1-1, with D possibly being TRBD1 (6 bases). CDR3 size: 14 residues. Germline V gives CDR1 MDHEN, CDR2 SYDVKM. V gave up 6 bases and J gave up 5 bases, with 16 bases separating them. The CDR3 region has the DNA TGTGCCAGCAGCCGAGGACAGTCTAAGACTGAAGCTTTCTTT. Amino acid sequence: CASSRGQSKTEAFF.

Points on this clonotype: This sequence may be a read error, since a much larger clone differs from it by one base. The V gene is TRBV29-1, the J gene TRBJ2-6; D not resolved. Per germline, CDR1 SQVTM and CDR2 ANQGSEA. V lost 2 bases and J 4 bases, leaving 3 bases between the germline ends. The CDR3 contains 12 residues. CDR3 protein: CSVERGANVLTF. The CDR3 nucleotides read TGCAGCGTTGAAAGGGGGGCCAACGTCCTGACTTTC. The full variable domain, completed using reference TRBV29-1 and TRBJ2-6, is SAVISQKPSRDICQRGTSLTIQCQVDSQVTMMFWYRQQPGQSLTLIATANQGSEATYESGFVIDKFPISRPNLTFSTLTVSNMSPEDSSIYLCSVERGANVLTFGAGSRLTVL.

The chain employs TRBV4-2 and TRBJ1-2; 8 nucleotides line up with TRBD1. Trimming took 4 bases from V and 8 from J; bases not matched to a gene: 9. Per germline, CDR1 LGHNA and CDR2 YNFKEQ. This CDR3 has 14 residues. CDR3 nucleotide sequence: TGTGCCAGCAGCCTAGACCAGGGGGCCGCAGGCTACACCTTC. Translation: CASSLDQGAAGYTF.

The sample holds many counts of this clonotype. The chain uses TRBV10-3 and TRBJ2-5; 8 bases align to TRBD1. J lost 5 bases, V lost 6 bases, and 11 bases had no gene match. The CDR3 length is 15 residues. The germline gives CDR1 ENHRY, CDR2 SYGVKD. CDR3 nucleotides: TGTGCCATCAGCCCCGGACAGGGAATAGATGAGACCCAGTACTTC. Residues: CAISPGQGIDETQYF.

This clonotype has a handful of counts. This chain uses TRBV29-1 with TRBJ2-1, with D perhaps given as TRBD1 or TRBD2 (5 bases each). V shed 5 bases and J shed 12 bases, with 11 bases lying between them. CDR3 length: 10 residues. CDR1 and CDR2 (germline): SQVTM, ANQGSEA. This CDR3 is CSVWDRRQFF. CDR3 in DNA: TGCAGCGTTTGGGACCGACGGCAGTTCTTC.

This clonotype occurred many times. J is TRBJ2-7 and V is TRBV20-1; maybe TRBD2 (6 bases). V lost 0 bases and J lost 2, with 8 bases in between. This CDR3 has 13 amino acids. The V gene's germline CDR1 is DFQATT and CDR2 SNEGSKA (reference sequence). The CDR3 loop is CSARDTGAYEQYF. The CDR3 bases are TGCAGTGCTAGAGATACGGGGGCCTACGAGCAGTACTTC.

J is TRBJ2-7 and V is TRBV6-1; D uncertain. Deletions cut 0 bases from V and 1 base from J, with 10 bases between. Looked up from germline, CDR1 is MNHNS and CDR2 is SASEGT. This CDR3 has 15 amino acids. In DNA form, the CDR3 reads TGTGCCAGCAGTGAAGCAGCGACGAGTTCCTACGAGCAGTACTTC. Its translation is CASSEAATSSYEQYF.

This clonotype was found many times. The chain combines TRBV19 with TRBJ1-4; 8 nucleotides line up with TRBD1. This CDR3 has 16 residues. The junction had 12 bases not matched to a gene; V was cut back by 4 bases and J by 8 bases. CDR1 is LNHDA, CDR2 SQIVND, per germline (reference sequence). For the CDR3, the DNA is TGTGCCAGTAGTACCATGGGGGGACAGGTGGACGAAAAACTGTTTTTT. The encoded protein is CASSTMGGQVDEKLFF.

This clonotype was detected a few times. The chain recombines TRBV5-1 with TRBJ1-5, with D perhaps TRBD1 (5 bases). The CDR3 has 15 residues. Per germline, CDR1 SGHRS and CDR2 YFSETQ. Trimming took off 2 bases at V and 0 bases at J, with 9 bases between the two ends. This CDR3 is CASSLRQTSNQPQHF. The CDR3 bases are TGCGCCAGCAGCTTACGACAGACTAGCAATCAGCCCCAGCATTTT.

The sample holds a few counts of this clonotype. The chain recombines TRBV9 with TRBJ1-1; no clear D gene. CDR3 length: 16 amino acids. With 4 bases removed from V and 6 bases from J, the gap between germline ends came to 22 bases. Germline CDR1 is SGDLS and CDR2 is YYNGEE. The DNA for the CDR3 is TGTGCCAGCAGCCCGCTACTTTTGAGTTTTGACCCTGAAGCTTTCTTT. The encoded protein is CASSPLLLSFDPEAFF. Filled out from reference TRBV9 and TRBJ1-1, the complete variable domain reads DSGVTQTPKHLITATGQRVTLRCSPRSGDLSVYWYQQSLDQGLQFLIQYYNGEERAKGNILERFSAQQFPDLHSELNLSSLELGDSALYFCASSPLLLSFDPEAFFGQGTRLTVV.

About this clonotype: At one boundary the junction diverges from the germline segment, which might be a read error. This sequence joins TRBV15 and TRBJ2-6; no definite D call. This CDR3 comprises 12 residues. Germline CDR1 reads LNHNV; CDR2 reads YYDKDF (reference sequence). The CDR3 DNA follows: TGTGCCACCAGCAGAGTTCTGAACACTGAAGCTTTC. The encoded protein is CATSRVLNTEAF.

This chain joins TRBV29-1 and TRBJ2-7; 8 bases align to TRBD1. CDR1 is SQVTM and CDR2 is ANQGSEA in the germline V gene. V was clipped by 7 bases and J by 1 base; unmatched bases: 3. This CDR3 has 12 residues. The CDR3 nucleotides read TGCAGCGCGACAGGGGCGTCCTACGAGCAGTACTTC. This translates into CSATGASYEQYF.

The chain couples TRBV15 to TRBJ1-2; 8 nucleotides agree with TRBD1. With V trimmed by 3 bases and J by 7 bases, 1 base remained unmatched. CDR1 and CDR2 from the germline V gene are LNHNV and YYDKDF (reference sequence). The CDR3 is made up of 12 amino acids. The CDR3 reads CATSSDRGGYTF. The CDR3, as DNA: TGTGCCACCAGCAGCGACAGGGGTGGCTACACCTTC. Supplemented by reference TRBV15 and TRBJ1-2, the full variable domain reads DAMVIQNPRYQVTQFGKPVTLSCSQTLNHNVMYWYQQKSSQAPKLLFHYYDKDFNNEADTPDNFQSRRPNTSFCFLDIRSPGLGDTAMYLCATSSDRGGYTFGSGTRLTVV.

The chain has TRBV2 and TRBJ2-7; 8 bases are a match to TRBD2. J gave up 7 bases and V 4 bases, and 9 bases lay outside the gene matches. Per the germline V gene, CDR1 is SNHLY and CDR2 is FYNNEI. The CDR3 spans 14 residues. This CDR3 is CASSGRGGAGEQYF. The CDR3 bases are TGTGCCAGCAGTGGTCGGGGGGGCGCCGGGGAGCAGTACTTC. Based on the CDR3 plus reference TRBV2 and TRBJ2-7, the full variable domain is EPEVTQTPSHQVTQMGQEVILRCVPISNHLYFYWYRQILGQKVEFLVSFYNNEISEKSEIFDDQFSVERPDGSNFTLKIRSTKLEDSAMYFCASSGRGGAGEQYFGPGTRLTVT.

This clonotype was detected a few times. The chain recombines TRBV7-2 with TRBJ2-7, with 9 nucleotides matching TRBD2. CDR3 length: 15 residues. V lost 1 base and J lost 0; bases outside the gene matches: 1. CDR1 is SGHTA and CDR2 is FQGNSA in the germline V gene. The CDR3 coding sequence is TGTGCCAGCAGCTTAGAGCGGGGGGACTCCTACGAGCAGTACTTC. The encoded protein is CASSLERGDSYEQYF.

This clonotype was detected many times. The genes are TRBV10-3 and TRBJ1-1; D is unclear. The CDR3 runs to 12 residues. Germline-derived CDR1 and CDR2 are ENHRY and SYGVKD. V was cut by 9 bases and J by 2 bases, with 10 bases left in between. CDR3 in amino acids: CAISAQNTEAFF. Here the CDR3 DNA reads TGTGCCATTTCTGCACAAAACACTGAAGCTTTCTTT.

This clonotype showed up many times. This chain joins TRBV12-3 or TRBV12-4 and TRBJ2-5; tentatively, D is TRBD1 or TRBD2 (5 bases each). V was trimmed by 7 bases and J by 2 bases, leaving 8 bases between them. This CDR3 region has 12 residues. The CDR3 region has the DNA TGTGCCAGCATGGGGGTTCAAGAGACCCAGTACTTC. Its protein product is CASMGVQETQYF.

This clonotype was found many times. The chain uses TRBV20-1 and TRBJ1-1; 9 nucleotides align to TRBD1. The J segment lost 7 bases and the V segment lost 4 bases, leaving 10 bases of the junction unmatched. The germline gives CDR1 DFQATT, CDR2 SNEGSKA (reference sequence). The CDR3 spans 14 residues. The DNA for the CDR3 is TGCAGTGCTATCCGGGACAGGGCGATAATTGAAGCTTTCTTT. Translated, it gives CSAIRDRAIIEAFF.

This clonotype was counted only a few times. V is TRBV7-6 and J is TRBJ2-7, with D perhaps being TRBD1 or TRBD2 (5 bases each). Trimming stripped 3 bases from V and 4 bases from J, with 16 bases between. The CDR3 length is 15 residues. Looked up from germline, CDR1 is SGHVS and CDR2 is FNYEAQ. The CDR3 bases are TGTGCCAGCAGCTTTGGGGACGATATTGATTACGAGCAGTACTTC. Translated, it gives CASSFGDDIDYEQYF.